A selection of T cell receptor beta chains follows, all from one sample in a study of blood T cell repertoires in COVID-19. This table comes from immunoSEQ multiplex PCR, and its TCRdb copy is limited to in-frame clones, with some not included. This table has approximately 270,000 clones, approximately 88% appearing once. Sample: peripheral blood. The source of these receptors is a man aged 50 to 59 with acute or convalescent COVID-19. Both conserved end residues are part of each CDR3. A D gene is named only where the DNA matches it firmly. The size entry is marked missing in some rows and otherwise reads once, few, many or a size class.

D gene,J gene,V gene,clone size,CDR3 DNA,CDR3 protein
TRBD2,TRBJ2-5,TRBV3-1/TRBV3-2,.,TGTGCCAGCAGCCTCCCGGGAGGAGAGACCCAGTACTTC,CASSLPGGETQYF
.,TRBJ1-4,TRBV2,once,TGTGCCAGCAGGGGCACGCCGGAAAATGAAAAACTGTTTTTT,CASRGTPENEKLFF
.,TRBJ1-1,TRBV5-1,.,TGCGCCAGCAGCTTAATGGGAGTTCAGGACACTGAAGCTTTCTTT,CASSLMGVQDTEAFF
.,TRBJ1-2,TRBV25-1,.,TGTGCCAGCAGTGATCACCAGGGGTATGGCTACACCTTC,CASSDHQGYGYTF
TRBD2,TRBJ2-1,TRBV27,once,TGTGCCAGCAGTCCTACGACTAGCGGGAATGAGCAGTTCTTC,CASSPTTSGNEQFF
.,TRBJ2-3,TRBV18,.,TGTGCCAGCTCACCGATGGAGGGTACGCAGTATTTT,CASSPMEGTQYF
.,TRBJ1-2,TRBV30,.,TGTGCCTGGAGCAGGGAAATTGGGCATGGCTACACCTTC,CAWSREIGHGYTF
TRBD1,TRBJ2-1,TRBV3-1/TRBV3-2,.,TGTGCCAGCAGCCAAGTCGCGACAGGGCCCCAGTTCTTC,CASSQVATGPQFF
TRBD1,TRBJ1-2,TRBV30,.,TGTGCCTGGAGTCAGGACAGGGGTTATGGCTACACCTTC,CAWSQDRGYGYTF
.,TRBJ2-7,TRBV11-2,once,TGTGCCAGCAGCTCACCAGGGGCCCCAAGCTCCTACGAGCAGTACTTC,CASSSPGAPSSYEQYF
TRBD2,TRBJ2-1,TRBV4-1,.,TGCGCCAGCAGCCAAGGGATACTAGCGGGGGCCTACAATGAGCAGTTCTTC,CASSQGILAGAYNEQFF
.,TRBJ2-6,TRBV19,.,TGTGCCAGTAGTATAGGGAGGGGCACTGGGGCCAACGTCCTGACTTTC,CASSIGRGTGANVLTF
.,TRBJ2-5,TRBV5-3,.,TGTGCCGTATTGGAGACCCAGTACTTC,CAVLETQYF
.,TRBJ2-2,TRBV7-2,.,TGTGCCAGCAGCTTCCCGAGGCTTGCGAACACCGGGGAGCTGTTTTTT,CASSFPRLANTGELFF
TRBD2,TRBJ2-1,TRBV4-1,.,TGCGCCAGCAGAAGAGTTGGGGGGGTGGGCAATGAGCAGTTCTTC,CASRRVGGVGNEQFF
TRBD1,TRBJ1-5,TRBV5-1,.,TGCGCCAGCAGCTTGGAACCAGGGGGCTGGCAGCCCCAGCATTTT,CASSLEPGGWQPQHF
.,TRBJ1-3,TRBV19,.,TGTGCCAGTAGTCCTAGTGGGAGGACGGGAAACACCATATATTTT,CASSPSGRTGNTIYF
.,TRBJ2-3,TRBV9,.,TGTGCCAGCAGCGCCAGGACAGGCACAGATACGCAGTATTTT,CASSARTGTDTQYF
.,TRBJ1-1,TRBV15,once,TGTGCCACCAGCAGAGAGAACAGGCAGGGAGAAGCTTTCTTT,CATSRENRQGEAFF
TRBD1,TRBJ2-3,TRBV24-1,.,TGTGCCACCAGTGACGTCTCCTTCGGACAGGCCCAACCGGTGGATACGCAGTATTTT,CATSDVSFGQAQPVDTQYF
.,TRBJ2-7,TRBV9,once,TGTGCCAGCAGCGTAGGTGGAAGGGGCGAGCAGTACTTC,CASSVGGRGEQYF
TRBD1,TRBJ2-3,TRBV5-1,once,TGCGCCAGCAGCTCAGGACAGGGCACAGATACGCAGTATTTT,CASSSGQGTDTQYF